Below, one T cell receptor (beta chain) is given with its context. Many counts were recorded for this clonotype. There is no known antigen for this receptor. The sample holds no much larger clone one base away, and base qualities are not on file. The data were obtained in a study of Graves' ophthalmopathy and Graves' hyperthyroidism (dated by TCRdb to the late 2010s). About the investigation overall: Peripheral blood was collected at initial diagnosis, before any treatment. In more than five hyperthyroidism patients, the T-cell repertoires found in thyroid tissue were compared with those found in blood. Once sampling was done, hyperthyroidism patients were given methimazole at a starting dose of 30 mg daily, while ophthalmopathy patients were given high-dose intravenous methylprednisolone. The study used TCR beta repertoire signatures to distinguish Graves' ophthalmopathy from Graves' hyperthyroidism and to predict progression to ophthalmopathy. To explore V-J signatures distinguishing ophthalmopathy from hyperthyroidism, a discovery set of roughly 98 patients (43 ophthalmopathy, roughly 60 stable hyperthyroidism) was enrolled. The independent validation cohort included 18 to 20 hyperthyroidism patients plus 17 patients who later progressed from hyperthyroidism to ophthalmopathy. The 100 discovery patients were randomly split 7:3 into training and test sets. In total, 120 to 150 blood samples were TCR-sequenced: approximately 42 ophthalmopathy, some 72 hyperthyroidism and about 17 hyperthyroidism-to-ophthalmopathy patients.

Its CDR3 holds 15 amino acids, cysteine through phenylalanine. The only DNA kept is the CDR3, 45 bases in frame from the first base. Relative to germline, V is 2 bases shorter and J is 12 bases shorter, with 22 bases between their ends. Ophthalmopathy patients were characterized by moderately to severely active disease, a Clinical Activity Score of at least 3, a NOSPECS grade of at least 4, and a disease duration under 3 months. Anyone with other autoimmune diseases, uncontrolled infections, pregnancy or lactation was excluded from the study. Diagnosis was based on clinical symptoms, serum thyroxine, TRAb, thyroid ultrasound and orbital computed tomography. Ficoll-Paque density gradient centrifugation was used to isolate PBMCs from about 9 ml of fresh peripheral blood. Total RNA was extracted using Trizol reagent, and RNA quality was checked on an Agilent 2100 Bioanalyzer. For repertoire sequencing, TCR beta CDR3 regions were amplified from RNA transcripts. HTBI primers and the Qiagen OneStep RT-PCR kit were used in a first-round RT-PCR, which was followed by a second-round multiplex PCR, size selection and purification. The libraries underwent paired-end sequencing with 100 bp reads on an Illumina HiSeq2000. The source study handled its data this way. SOAPnuke was used to process the reads, removing any read that contained adapters or uncalled bases, had a mean Phred below 15, or lacked an exact match to the constant primer or identifier. COPE v1.2.5 was used to merge the high-quality paired reads. Clonotypes were defined as unique nucleotide sequences and were aligned to IMGT TRB V, D and J references using MiTCR v1.1. The analysis was limited to V-J combinations with a frequency above 0.0001, which together covered about 99% of the repertoires. A TCR clonal expansion and chaos score per V-J combination was defined as the ratio of F50 clonal expansion to chaos observed in the TCRdist matrix. Features were reduced by Welch's t-statistics and random forest to around 14 V-J combinations, which fed a naive Bayes classifier. The Morisita-Horn index was used to measure how similar the thyroid and blood repertoires were. TCRdb's own reprocessing of the public reads used fastp at Q25 and MiXCR and kept productive beta chains. A single entry per CDR3 protein holds the most common genes and DNA from its merged rows. It is TCRdb's table, rather than the study itself, that gives the V and J calls and clone size. The sample table lists some 390,000 distinct CDR3 sequences, roughly 18% of them with a count of one. 1.5% to 2% of the sample rests with the top ten.

Overall results and qualifications from the work: In validation, the model predicted ophthalmopathy progression with less than 71% sensitivity and 72.22% specificity; fewer than 15 predicted patients were CT-confirmed with GO in a median of approximately 6.5 months. Among expanded thyroid clonotypes with frequency above 0.001, most also showed up in blood, which suggests that blood repertoires may reflect the thyroid immune response. No statistical method was used to predetermine the sample size, and group allocation was not hidden from the investigators. The 13-signature model separated ophthalmopathy from stable hyperthyroidism with over 85% sensitivity and approximately 83% specificity in cross-validation, and 80%/75% in the test set.

This TCR derives from a woman younger than 30 with Graves' ophthalmopathy. Donor details come from another sample of the same person, matched by shared clones. The sample comprised peripheral blood. The rearrangement combines TRBV12-3 or TRBV12-4 with TRBJ1-1; 5 matching bases give a weak D call of TRBD1. The CDR3 corresponds to CASSLSGGGMGRTFF. The sequenced DNA: TGTGCCAGCAGTTTAAGTGGCGGGGGAATGGGGCGAACTTTCTTT.